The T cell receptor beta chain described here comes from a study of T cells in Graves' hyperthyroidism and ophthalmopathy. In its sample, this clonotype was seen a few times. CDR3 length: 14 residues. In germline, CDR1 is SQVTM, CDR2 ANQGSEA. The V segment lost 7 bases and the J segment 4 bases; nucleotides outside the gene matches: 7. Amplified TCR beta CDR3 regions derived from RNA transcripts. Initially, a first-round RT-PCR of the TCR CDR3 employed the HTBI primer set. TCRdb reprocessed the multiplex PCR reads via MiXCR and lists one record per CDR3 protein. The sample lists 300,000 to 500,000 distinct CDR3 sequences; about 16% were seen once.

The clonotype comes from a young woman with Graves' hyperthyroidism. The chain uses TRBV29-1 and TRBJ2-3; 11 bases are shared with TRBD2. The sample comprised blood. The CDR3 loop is CSGDSGRASDTQYF. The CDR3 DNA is TGCAGCGGAGATAGCGGGAGGGCATCAGATACGCAGTATTTT.